This T cell receptor beta chain was sequenced during a study of control samples from healthy donors and cancer patients (dated by TCRdb to about 2020). As to this clone: Its specific antigen is unknown. No quality values exist for individual bases; no much larger clone is one base distant.

Libraries were made using the immunoSEQ multiplex PCR assay. As stored in TCRdb, this immuneACCESS dataset retains in-frame rearrangements with V and J assigned. A fraction of the clones does not appear; measured against another copy, unresolved V genes explain less than half of the discrepancy, and the remainder lacks a known reason. Counted in this sample were roughly 120,000 clones; approximately 90% of them appeared once. About 4.7% of the sample comes from the top ten. Trimming at the junction amounts to 5 bases on V and 10 bases on J, and the germline ends lie 23 bases apart. Including cysteine and phenylalanine, the CDR3 has 15 amino acids. Only the CDR3 part of the read is kept: 45 bases, read in frame from the first base. The germline V gene sets CDR1 to MNHEY and CDR2 to SVGAGI.

The sequence was collected from a human donor in good health. The donor label of this sample is uncertain. This receptor chain uses TRBV6-5 and TRBJ1-1, with a tentative D gene TRBD1 over 6 matching bases. Sequenced input: blood. The DNA sequence is TGTGCCAGCAGTCACGTAGCGGGGGGACCAGGGGCAGCTTTCTTT. This yields the protein CASSHVAGGPGAAFF.